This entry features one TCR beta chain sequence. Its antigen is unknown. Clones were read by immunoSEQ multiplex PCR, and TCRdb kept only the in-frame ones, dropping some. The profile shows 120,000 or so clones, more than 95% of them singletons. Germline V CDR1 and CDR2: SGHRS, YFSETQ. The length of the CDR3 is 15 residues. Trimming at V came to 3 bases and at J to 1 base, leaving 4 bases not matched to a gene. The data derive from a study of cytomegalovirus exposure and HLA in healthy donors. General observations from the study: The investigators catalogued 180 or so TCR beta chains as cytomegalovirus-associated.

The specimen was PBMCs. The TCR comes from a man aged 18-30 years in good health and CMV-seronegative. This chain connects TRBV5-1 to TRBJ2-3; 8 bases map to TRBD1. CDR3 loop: CASSWTGYGTDTQYF. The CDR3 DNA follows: TGCGCCAGCAGCTGGACAGGGTACGGCACAGATACGCAGTATTTT.